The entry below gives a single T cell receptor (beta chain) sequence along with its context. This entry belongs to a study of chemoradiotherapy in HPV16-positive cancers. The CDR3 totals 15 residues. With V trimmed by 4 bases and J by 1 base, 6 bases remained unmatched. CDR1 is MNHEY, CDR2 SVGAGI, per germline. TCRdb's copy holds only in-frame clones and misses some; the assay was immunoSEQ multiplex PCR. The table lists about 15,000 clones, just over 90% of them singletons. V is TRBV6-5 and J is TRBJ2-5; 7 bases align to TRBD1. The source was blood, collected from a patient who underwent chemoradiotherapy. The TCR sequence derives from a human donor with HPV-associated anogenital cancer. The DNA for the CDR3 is TGTGCCAGCAGTTCGACAGGGTTCGGCCAAGAGACCCAGTACTTC. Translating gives CASSSTGFGQETQYF.